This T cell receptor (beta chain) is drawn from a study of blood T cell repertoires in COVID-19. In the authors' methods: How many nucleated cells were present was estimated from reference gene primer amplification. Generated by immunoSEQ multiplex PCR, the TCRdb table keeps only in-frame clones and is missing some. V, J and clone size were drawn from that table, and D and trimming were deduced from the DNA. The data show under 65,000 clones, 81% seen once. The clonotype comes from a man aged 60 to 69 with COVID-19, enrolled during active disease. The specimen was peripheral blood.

The CDR3 reads CASSPLHLSPGNTIYF. The CDR3 nucleotides are TGTGCCAGCTCACCACTCCATCTGAGCCCTGGAAACACCATATATTTT. The J gene is TRBJ1-3, the V gene TRBV18; no firm D call. The V end lost 1 base, the J end lost 2 bases, and 12 bases lay between the germline ends. This CDR3 is 16 amino acids long. Germline values: CDR1 KGHSH, CDR2 LQKENI.